The 26 T cell receptor beta chains below were found in one sample sequenced in a study of cytomegalovirus exposure and HLA in healthy donors. PCR used 60 Vbeta primers and 13 Jbeta primers. Produced via immunoSEQ multiplex PCR; TCRdb's table is partial and in-frame only. The table has 150,000 to 250,000 clones, around 76% seen once. The sample was PBMCs. The receptors derive from a man aged 25-45 years in good health and CMV-seronegative.

This chain joins TRBV7-9 and TRBJ2-5, with TRBD1 as a possible D gene (5 bases). This CDR3 comprises 15 residues. V lost 1 base to trimming and J lost 2 bases, with 11 bases between them. Germline assignment: CDR1 SEHNR and CDR2 FQNEAQ (reference sequence). The CDR3 sequence: CASSLDPGQQETQYF. The CDR3 DNA sequence: TGTGCCAGCAGCTTAGATCCCGGACAACAAGAGACCCAGTACTTC.

V is TRBV13 and J is TRBJ2-3; TRBD2 agrees at 7 bases. The J segment lost 2 bases and the V segment lost 7 bases, leaving 6 bases of the junction unmatched. CDR3 length: 14 residues. The germline gives CDR1 PRHDT, CDR2 FYEKMQ (reference sequence). Written as DNA, the CDR3 is TGTGCCAGCACAAAGCGGGGAGACACAGATACGCAGTATTTT. Translation gives CASTKRGDTDTQYF.

The chain employs TRBV27 and TRBJ2-5; TRBD1 agrees at 9 bases. The CDR3 runs 13 residues. Unmatched junction bases numbered 3, after V lost 6 bases and J lost 4 bases. The germline CDR1 and CDR2 sequences are MNHEY and SMNVEV (reference sequence). The CDR3 loop reads CASSWDRAETQYF. The DNA of the CDR3 is TGTGCCAGCAGCTGGGACAGGGCAGAGACCCAGTACTTC.

This chain joins TRBV7-3 and TRBJ2-2; TRBD2 matches 10 bases. The CDR3 spans 18 residues. The J segment lost 0 bases and the V segment lost 1 base, leaving 5 bases of the junction unmatched. The germline V gene encodes CDR1 SGHTA and CDR2 FQGTGA. The CDR3 sequence is CASSLSLAGAANTGELFF. In DNA, the CDR3 is TGTGCCAGCAGCTTAAGTCTAGCGGGAGCGGCGAACACCGGGGAGCTGTTTTTT.

This sequence joins TRBV7-9 and TRBJ2-7, with 9 bases fitting TRBD1. CDR1 is SEHNR and CDR2 is FQNEAQ in the germline V gene (reference sequence). V shed 5 bases and J 7 bases; nucleotides not matched to a gene: 12. The CDR3 totals 15 residues. DNA for the CDR3: TGTGCCAGCAGCCCAGGGACAGGGACCAGTGGGGAGCAGTACTTC. Protein sequence: CASSPGTGTSGEQYF. Combining the CDR3 with reference TRBV7-9 and TRBJ2-7 gives the whole variable domain DTGVSQNPRHKITKRGQNVTFRCDPISEHNRLYWYRQTLGQGPEFLTYFQNEAQLEKSRLLSDRFSAERPKGSFSTLEIQRTEQGDSAMYLCASSPGTGTSGEQYFGPGTRLTVT.

CDR3 DNA: TGTGCCACTGCCGTGGGGGTCGGGGGGAGGCCTTTCTTT. Translation: CATAVGVGGRPFF. V is TRBV19 and J is TRBJ1-1, with a tentative D call TRBD1 (5 bases). Trimming shortened V by 10 bases and J by 12 bases, and 24 bases separated the two germline ends. CDR1 LNHDA and CDR2 SQIVND come from the germline V gene (reference sequence). This CDR3 spans 13 amino acids.

This clone has just one count. CDR3 DNA: TGTGCCAGCAGTTATCTAGGTGGACAGGGAGGAAACACCATATATTTT. Translating gives CASSYLGGQGGNTIYF. This chain links TRBV6-5 with TRBJ1-3; 8 nucleotides line up with TRBD1. Germline V gives CDR1 MNHEY, CDR2 SVGAGI. The CDR3 extends over 16 amino acids. The ends lost 3 bases at V and 4 bases at J; junction bases unmatched: 8.

The J gene is TRBJ2-5, the V gene TRBV9, with 7 bases aligning to TRBD1. The junction had 11 bases not matched to a gene; V was cut back by 3 bases and J by 3 bases. Germline CDR1 and CDR2: SGDLS and YYNGEE. This CDR3 has 16 amino acids. The CDR3 spells CASSAHRGIREETQYF. In DNA form, the CDR3 reads TGTGCCAGCAGCGCTCACAGGGGTATACGGGAAGAGACCCAGTACTTC.

The J gene is TRBJ2-7, the V gene TRBV5-4; 10 bases match TRBD2. In germline, CDR1 is SGHNT, CDR2 YYREEE (reference sequence). The CDR3 sequence is 14 residues long. Trimming removed 4 bases from V and 7 bases from J; junction bases left unmatched: 8. This CDR3 is CASSPAGGPREQYF. The CDR3 nucleotides read TGTGCCAGCAGCCCAGCGGGAGGGCCGCGGGAGCAGTACTTC. The full variable domain, in which reference TRBV5-4 and TRBJ2-7 provide the parts outside the CDR3, is ETGVTQSPTHLIKTRGQQVTLRCSSQSGHNTVSWYQQALGQGPQFIFQYYREEENGRGNFPPRFSGLQFPNYSSELNVNALELDDSALYLCASSPAGGPREQYFGPGTRLTVT.

The chain carries TRBV10-3 and TRBJ1-3; 7 bases are shared with TRBD1. V shed 6 bases, J shed 0 bases, and the junction held 5 bases outside the gene matches. The CDR3 runs 15 residues. The germline V gene encodes CDR1 ENHRY and CDR2 SYGVKD. CDR3 in DNA: TGTGCCATCAGGGGACAGCCGAACTCTGGAAACACCATATATTTT. Protein sequence: CAIRGQPNSGNTIYF.

Comment on this clone: The same CDR3 is also encoded by other DNA sequences in this sample. The chain links TRBV29-1 to TRBJ2-2; TRBD1 matches 11 bases. This CDR3 has 13 residues. The germline V gene has CDR1 SQVTM and CDR2 ANQGSEA. Losses at the gene ends were 6 bases for V and 4 bases for J; bases not matched to a gene: 1. CDR3 coding DNA: TGCAGCGTCGGGACAGGGGGCACCGGGGAGCTGTTTTTT. It specifies CSVGTGGTGELFF.

The V and J genes are TRBV29-1 and TRBJ1-1; D uncertain. The V gene's germline CDR1 is SQVTM and CDR2 ANQGSEA. The CDR3 has 14 amino acids. V shed 0 bases and J shed 1 base, with 9 bases lying between them. The CDR3 coding sequence is TGCAGCGTTGAAGACCGGGATCAGAACACTGAAGCTTTCTTT. Amino acids: CSVEDRDQNTEAFF.

V and J are TRBV5-1 and TRBJ1-2, with TRBD1 as a possible D gene (6 bases). This CDR3 region has 14 residues. The germline V gene encodes CDR1 SGHRS and CDR2 YFSETQ. The ends were cut back, 4 bases at V and 2 bases at J, with 12 bases in the middle. In DNA, the CDR3 is TGCGCCAGCAGCCTACAGACAGGCAACTATGGCTACACCTTC. Residues: CASSLQTGNYGYTF.

The J gene is TRBJ2-7, the V gene TRBV11-1; no firm D call. CDR1 and CDR2 (germline): SGHAT, FQDESV (reference sequence). V lost 4 bases and J 3 bases, leaving 10 bases between the germline ends. The length of the CDR3 is 13 residues. CDR3 protein: CASSSNYLYEQYF. CDR3 bases: TGTGCCAGCAGCTCCAACTACCTCTACGAGCAGTACTTC.

This chain joins TRBV25-1 and TRBJ2-5; D not certain. CDR3 size: 15 residues. Trimming shortened V by 2 bases and J by 0 bases, and 10 bases separated the two germline ends. Germline assignment: CDR1 MGHDK and CDR2 SYGVNS. Here the CDR3 DNA reads TGTGCCAGCAGTGAAGAGGAAGTGTACCAAGAGACCCAGTACTTC. It translates to CASSEEEVYQETQYF.

The CDR3 loop is CSVGGGGNYGYTF. For the CDR3, the DNA is TGCAGCGTTGGTGGGGGGGGTAACTATGGCTACACCTTC. V is TRBV29-1 and J is TRBJ1-2; possibly TRBD1 for D (5 bases). This CDR3 is 13 amino acids long. Germline CDR1 and CDR2: SQVTM and ANQGSEA. V lost 4 bases and J 1 base, leaving 10 bases between the germline ends. The full variable domain, its missing parts supplied by reference TRBV29-1 and TRBJ1-2, is SAVISQKPSRDICQRGTSLTIQCQVDSQVTMMFWYRQQPGQSLTLIATANQGSEATYESGFVIDKFPISRPNLTFSTLTVSNMSPEDSSIYLCSVGGGGNYGYTFGSGTRLTVV.

This chain joins TRBV1 and TRBJ1-5; TRBD1 was called by the table and not checked on the DNA. TRBV1 is designated a pseudogene. The CDR3 covers 15 residues. The CDR3 nucleotides read TGCACCAGCAGCCAGCAATACAGTAGCAATCAGCCCCAGCATTTT. Its translation is CTSSQQYSSNQPQHF.

The chain joins TRBV28 to TRBJ2-5; D perhaps matches TRBD2 (5 bases). CDR1 is MDHEN and CDR2 is SYDVKM in the germline V gene. This CDR3 is 15 amino acids long. Trimming shortened V by 5 bases and J by 5 bases, and 18 bases separated the two germline ends. The CDR3 is CASSTRSPRGETQYF. CDR3 in DNA: TGTGCCAGCAGTACTAGGAGCCCCCGCGGGGAGACCCAGTACTTC.

This chain uses TRBV6-1 with TRBJ1-5; TRBD1 aligns across 9 bases. The germline V gene encodes CDR1 MNHNS and CDR2 SASEGT. CDR3 length: 14 residues. The trim removed 6 bases at V and 4 bases at J, leaving 4 bases unmatched. CDR3: CASREQGANQPQHF. DNA of the CDR3: TGTGCCAGCAGGGAACAGGGGGCAAATCAGCCCCAGCATTTT.

CDR3 region: CASSLTGPGTEAFF. The CDR3 region has the DNA TGTGCCAGCAGCCTGACCGGCCCCGGGACTGAAGCTTTCTTT. The rearrangement joins TRBV11-2 to TRBJ1-1, with D uncertain. Trimming left V 5 bases short and J 5 bases short, with 15 bases between. CDR3 length: 14 amino acids. Germline assignment: CDR1 SGHAT and CDR2 FQNNGV.

J is TRBJ2-3 and V is TRBV19, with D hard to call. CDR3 size: 14 residues. Germline lookup yields CDR1 LNHDA and CDR2 SQIVND (reference sequence). V lost 2 bases to trimming and J lost 0 bases, with 6 bases between them. The CDR3 spells CASSITESTDTQYF. The CDR3 DNA sequence: TGTGCCAGTAGTATAACAGAGAGCACAGATACGCAGTATTTT.

V is TRBV18 and J is TRBJ2-7, with D maybe TRBD1 (6 bases). From germline, CDR1 is KGHSH and CDR2 LQKENI. V was cut by 1 base and J by 4 bases, with 23 bases left in between. The CDR3 contains 18 residues. CDR3: CASSPLISQGLLTYEQYF. The CDR3 coding sequence is TGTGCCAGCTCACCACTAATTTCACAGGGCCTCCTTACTTACGAGCAGTACTTC.

V gene TRBV6-5 combines with J gene TRBJ2-3; maybe TRBD2 (5 bases). This CDR3 is 11 amino acids long. Germline CDR1 reads MNHEY; CDR2 reads SVGAGI. V gave up 0 bases and J gave up 11 bases, with 6 bases separating them. The CDR3 region is CASSYSEVQYF. The CDR3 region has the DNA TGTGCCAGCAGTTACTCGGAGGTGCAGTATTTT.

The chain is built from TRBV5-1 and TRBJ1-1; TRBD1 matches at 8 bases. V lost 4 bases, J lost 4 bases, and 9 bases stayed unmatched. This CDR3 has 15 amino acids. Per the germline V gene, CDR1 is SGHRS and CDR2 is YFSETQ. DNA for the CDR3: TGCGCCAGCAGCGGGACGACAGGGGCGGTCACTGAAGCTTTCTTT. It translates to CASSGTTGAVTEAFF.

CDR3 loop: CASSVGGQGTFSEQYF. CDR3 nucleotides: TGTGCCAGCAGCGTGGGCGGACAGGGGACCTTCAGCGAGCAGTACTTC. The chain uses TRBV9 and TRBJ2-7; 9 bases line up with TRBD1. The CDR3 covers 16 residues. V lost 2 bases, J lost 6 bases, and 12 bases stayed unmatched. Germline values: CDR1 SGDLS, CDR2 YYNGEE.

The CDR3 DNA reads as TGCGCCAGCAGCCAGGGGTGGACAGGGTCCACCTACGAGCAGTACTTC. Translated, it gives CASSQGWTGSTYEQYF. The J gene is TRBJ2-7, the V gene TRBV4-1, with TRBD1 identical over 8 bases. Trimming at V came to 3 bases and at J to 2 bases, leaving 9 bases not matched to a gene. The CDR3 loop spans 16 amino acids. Germline CDR1 and CDR2: MGHRA and YSYEKL.